The 8 T cell receptor beta chains reported below all come from one sample, sequenced in a study of T cell responses to AZD1222 COVID-19 vaccine. TCRdb's table, derived via immunoSEQ multiplex PCR, lists solely in-frame clones and lacks some. The sample lists roughly 120,000 clones, around 90% occurring once. The sample consisted of peripheral blood, taken on day 0 of AZD1222 vaccination. These TCRs come from an adult in good health.

This chain joins TRBV6-6 and TRBJ2-3; possibly TRBD2 for D (6 bases). The CDR3 consists of 15 residues. The germline CDR1 and CDR2 sequences are MNHNY and SVGAGI (reference sequence). V lost 1 base and J 2 bases, leaving 10 bases between the germline ends. The CDR3 reads CASSYYRGITDTQYF. The CDR3 nucleotides read TGTGCCAGCAGTTACTATCGGGGGATCACAGATACGCAGTATTTT.

J is TRBJ2-1 and V is TRBV7-9; D is perhaps TRBD2 (5 bases). This CDR3 region has 15 residues. With 1 base removed from V and 10 bases from J, the gap between germline ends came to 17 bases. Germline CDR1 and CDR2: SEHNR and FQNEAQ (reference sequence). The DNA of the CDR3 is TGTGCCAGCAGCTTAGTGGGCGGGTCCGTAGGGGAGCAGTTCTTC. Its protein product is CASSLVGGSVGEQFF.

This clone came up once. The gene calls are TRBV6-5 and TRBJ2-1, with D possibly being TRBD2 (6 bases). The germline V and J ends were trimmed by 2 bases and 8 bases, with 10 bases remaining between them. The germline CDR1 and CDR2 sequences are MNHEY and SVGAGI. The CDR3 has 13 amino acids. The CDR3 DNA is TGTGCCAGCAGTTACGGCGGGGTCGATGAGCAGTTCTTC. Protein: CASSYGGVDEQFF.

This clone showed up just a few times. V and J are TRBV5-4 and TRBJ1-2; D not resolved. This CDR3 comprises 14 residues. The germline V gene has CDR1 SGHNT and CDR2 YYREEE (reference sequence). V was cut by 1 base and J by 4 bases, with 11 bases left in between. The CDR3 sequence is CASSLSLDLYGYTF. The DNA of the CDR3 is TGTGCCAGCAGCTTGTCCCTCGACCTCTATGGCTACACCTTC.

The chain combines TRBV7-8 with TRBJ2-3, with 10 bases aligning to TRBD1. The V gene's germline CDR1 is SGHVS and CDR2 FQNEAQ. CDR3 length equals 17 residues. V was clipped by 2 bases and J by 0 bases; unmatched bases: 5. In nucleotides, the CDR3 is TGTGCCAGCAGCTTAAGAGGGACAGGGGTTAGCACAGATACGCAGTATTTT. Translation: CASSLRGTGVSTDTQYF.

J is TRBJ2-7 and V is TRBV7-9; 7 nucleotides line up with TRBD1. CDR1 and CDR2 (germline): SEHNR, FQNEAQ (reference sequence). CDR3 length: 13 residues. V was clipped by 6 bases and J by 7 bases; unmatched bases: 9. CDR3 sequence reads: CASRSQGLGEQYF. The CDR3 DNA is TGTGCCAGCAGATCACAGGGGTTAGGGGAGCAGTACTTC.

This chain connects TRBV27 to TRBJ1-6; TRBD1 is a possible D gene (6 bases). This CDR3 is built from 15 residues. V was shortened by 3 bases and J by 9 bases, with 15 bases between the two germline ends. Germline CDR1 reads MNHEY; CDR2 reads SMNVEV (reference sequence). This chain's CDR3 is CASSFQGLGGSPLHF. DNA for the CDR3: TGTGCCAGCAGTTTCCAGGGGCTAGGAGGTTCACCCCTCCACTTT.

This sequence joins TRBV3-1 (or the pseudogene TRBV3-2) and TRBJ2-5; no clear D. Trimming stripped 0 bases from V and 0 bases from J, with 8 bases between. The CDR3 covers 15 residues. Germline V gives CDR1 LGHDT, CDR2 YNNKEL (reference sequence). The CDR3, as DNA: TGTGCCAGCAGCCAAGAATTGCGGAACCAAGAGACCCAGTACTTC. Translating it yields CASSQELRNQETQYF.